Included here is one TCR beta chain sequence, with context. The data are from a study of blood T cell repertoires in COVID-19. Method: immunoSEQ multiplex PCR; TCRdb's copy keeps in-frame clones and lacks some. Of over 120,000 clones listed, roughly 81% were seen once; the top ten hold 2.6%. Trimming took 7 bases from V and 8 from J, leaving 12 bases between them. Germline V lookup: CDR1 ENHRY, CDR2 SYGVKD. The length of the CDR3 is 13 residues. The genes are TRBV10-3 and TRBJ1-6; D not certain. The receptor's source is a human donor with acute or convalescent COVID-19. The donor label of this sample is uncertain. Sequenced input: peripheral blood. This CDR3 reads CAIKETKDSPLHF. The CDR3 region has the DNA TGTGCCATCAAAGAAACAAAAGATTCACCCCTCCACTTT.